This is a list of T cell receptor beta chains from one sample in a study of cytomegalovirus exposure and HLA in healthy donors. Produced via immunoSEQ multiplex PCR; TCRdb's table is partial and in-frame only. The table lists approximately 150,000 clones, approximately 86% of them singletons. The sequenced material came from PBMCs. The receptors were gathered from a middle-aged woman in good health and CMV-seronegative. CDR3s include the opening cysteine and the closing phenylalanine or tryptophan. Fields, in order: V gene, J gene, clone size, CDR3 length, CDR3 protein. Expanded clones are given a class, and other clones once, few, many or no size at all.

V gene: TRBV6-5; J gene: TRBJ1-1; clone size: -; CDR3 length: 11; CDR3 protein: CASSGNTEAFF
V gene: TRBV11-3; J gene: TRBJ2-7; clone size: -; CDR3 length: 11; CDR3 protein: CASSSIYEQYF
V gene: TRBV5-8; J gene: TRBJ2-1; clone size: -; CDR3 length: 15; CDR3 protein: CASSLSAGGYNVQFF
V gene: TRBV5-1; J gene: TRBJ1-2; clone size: -; CDR3 length: 13; CDR3 protein: CASSGPVLYGYTF
V gene: TRBV21-1; J gene: TRBJ1-1; clone size: -; CDR3 length: 16; CDR3 protein: CASSKTWDRGPNEAFF
V gene: TRBV7-6; J gene: TRBJ2-5; clone size: -; CDR3 length: 16; CDR3 protein: CASSLRQGGNQETQYF
V gene: TRBV6-6; J gene: TRBJ2-6; clone size: -; CDR3 length: 15; CDR3 protein: CASRDFSSGANVLTF
V gene: TRBV2; J gene: TRBJ1-6; clone size: -; CDR3 length: 12; CDR3 protein: CASLLLYSPLHF
V gene: TRBV11-2; J gene: TRBJ2-4; clone size: -; CDR3 length: 17; CDR3 protein: CASSRDNIAGGKNIQYF
V gene: TRBV7-2; J gene: TRBJ1-4; clone size: -; CDR3 length: 14; CDR3 protein: CASTLGQGAEKLFF
V gene: TRBV7-9; J gene: TRBJ2-5; clone size: -; CDR3 length: 14; CDR3 protein: CSSEGLVSGETQYF
V gene: TRBV27; J gene: TRBJ2-7; clone size: -; CDR3 length: 17; CDR3 protein: CASSPWTSGRKAYEQYF
V gene: TRBV29-1; J gene: TRBJ2-3; clone size: once; CDR3 length: 17; CDR3 protein: CSVFGTSGAFYTDTQYF
V gene: TRBV7-9; J gene: TRBJ2-7; clone size: -; CDR3 length: 15; CDR3 protein: CASSYPPGRRYEQYF
V gene: TRBV19; J gene: TRBJ2-3; clone size: -; CDR3 length: 15; CDR3 protein: CASSSGNYATDTQYF
V gene: TRBV11-3; J gene: TRBJ2-7; clone size: -; CDR3 length: 15; CDR3 protein: CASSVNSGSSYEQYF
V gene: TRBV7-2; J gene: TRBJ2-3; clone size: -; CDR3 length: 16; CDR3 protein: CASSLMASGSTDTQYF
V gene: TRBV7-7; J gene: TRBJ2-5; clone size: -; CDR3 length: 16; CDR3 protein: CASSLGGTSGKETQYF
V gene: TRBV11-1; J gene: TRBJ1-1; clone size: -; CDR3 length: 15; CDR3 protein: CASSTRDRMNTEALF
V gene: TRBV27; J gene: TRBJ2-3; clone size: -; CDR3 length: 16; CDR3 protein: CASSSLAGGFTDTQYF
V gene: TRBV4-3; J gene: TRBJ2-2; clone size: -; CDR3 length: 14; CDR3 protein: CASSQDWPPRELFF
V gene: TRBV6-5; J gene: TRBJ2-1; clone size: -; CDR3 length: 15; CDR3 protein: CASSSGGALYNEQFF
V gene: TRBV4-1; J gene: TRBJ1-1; clone size: -; CDR3 length: 17; CDR3 protein: CASSQGTTVPMNTEAFF
V gene: TRBV5-1; J gene: TRBJ1-1; clone size: -; CDR3 length: 13; CDR3 protein: CASSSTGGTEAFF